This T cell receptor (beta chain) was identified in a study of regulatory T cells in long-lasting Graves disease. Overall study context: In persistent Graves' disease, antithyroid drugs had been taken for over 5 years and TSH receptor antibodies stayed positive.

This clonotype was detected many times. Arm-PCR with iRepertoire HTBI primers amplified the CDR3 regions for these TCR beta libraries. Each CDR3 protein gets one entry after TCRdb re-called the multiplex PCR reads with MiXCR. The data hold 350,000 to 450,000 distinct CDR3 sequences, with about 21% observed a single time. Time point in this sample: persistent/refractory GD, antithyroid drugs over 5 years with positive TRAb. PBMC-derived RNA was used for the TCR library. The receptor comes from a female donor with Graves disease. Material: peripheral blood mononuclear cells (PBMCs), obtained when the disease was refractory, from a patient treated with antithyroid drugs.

The chain's CDR3 is CASSPLDGIGYGYTF. The CDR3 coding sequence is TGTGCCAGCAGCCCGCTTGATGGGATCGGATATGGCTACACCTTC. The chain joins TRBV3-1 to TRBJ1-2; D is undetermined. Trimming pared 4 bases from V and 5 bases from J, leaving 17 bases between. This CDR3 has 15 amino acids. CDR1 and CDR2 (germline): LGHDT, YNNKEL (reference sequence).